The present entry profiles one T cell receptor (beta chain) with its context. The J segment lost 5 bases and the V segment lost 6 bases, leaving 8 bases of the junction unmatched. Germline CDR1 reads MDHEN; CDR2 reads SYDVKM. CDR3 size: 14 residues. In the source study's methods: Reference gene primer amplification yielded estimated nucleated cell counts. The table came from immunoSEQ multiplex PCR; TCRdb's copy has only in-frame clones and leaves some out. The V and J calls and clone size are taken from that table; D and trimming were inferred from the DNA. The sample includes 290,000 or so clones, 87% seen only once; the top ten take about 2%. This sample is part of a study of blood T cell repertoires in COVID-19. The overall study: T cells, B-cell-depleted T cells, or PBMCs supplied cDNA or gDNA.

Material for sequencing was peripheral blood. The receptor was derived from a man aged 18 to 29 with active or convalescent COVID-19. The chain uses TRBV28 and TRBJ1-2; 8 bases match TRBD1. Written as DNA, the CDR3 is TGTGCCAGCAGCCCCGGGACAGGACTTTATGGCTACACCTTC. It translates to CASSPGTGLYGYTF.